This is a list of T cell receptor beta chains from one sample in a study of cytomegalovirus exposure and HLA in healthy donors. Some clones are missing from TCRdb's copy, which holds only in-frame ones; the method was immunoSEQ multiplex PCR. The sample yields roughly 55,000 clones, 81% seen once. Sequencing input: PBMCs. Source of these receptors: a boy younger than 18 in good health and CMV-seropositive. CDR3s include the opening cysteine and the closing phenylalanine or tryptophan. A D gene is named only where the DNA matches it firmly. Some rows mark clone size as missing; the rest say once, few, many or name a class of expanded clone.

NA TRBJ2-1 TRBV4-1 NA TGCGCCAGCAGCCAAGCACTTTCTAATGAGCAGTTCTTC CASSQALSNEQFF
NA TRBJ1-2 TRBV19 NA TGTGCCAGTAGGAACGGGTCTCGCGGCTACACCTTC CASRNGSRGYTF
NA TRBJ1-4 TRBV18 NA TGTGCCAGCTCACCCGCGCGAGTGGAAAAACTGTTTTTT CASSPARVEKLFF
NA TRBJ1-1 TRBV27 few TGTGCCAGCAGTTTACCAGGGAACACCGAAGCTTTCTTT CASSLPGNTEAFF
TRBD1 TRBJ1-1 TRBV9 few TGTGCCAGCAGCGAGACAGGGGACGCTGAAGCTTTCTTT CASSETGDAEAFF
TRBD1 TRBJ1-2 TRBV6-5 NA TGTGCCAGCGGGGACAGAGCGAACACCTTC CASGDRANTF
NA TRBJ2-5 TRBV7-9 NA TGTGCCAGCAGCTCCCAGGGTGGAGTAGAGACCCAGTACTTC CASSSQGGVETQYF
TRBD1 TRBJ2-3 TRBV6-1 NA TGTGCCAGCCGGGACAGGGGGCAAGATACGCAGTATTTT CASRDRGQDTQYF
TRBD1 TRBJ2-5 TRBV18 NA TGTGCCAGCTCACCAGCAGCTGAGGGACAGTCCGCCCAGTACTTC CASSPAAEGQSAQYF
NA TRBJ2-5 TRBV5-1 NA TGCGCCAGCAGCCCTCGGGTAGCGCAAGAGACCCAGTACTTC CASSPRVAQETQYF
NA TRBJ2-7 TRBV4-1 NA TGCGCCAGCAGCCAAGACCGGAGGGGCGGGTCCTACGAGCAGTACTTC CASSQDRRGGSYEQYF
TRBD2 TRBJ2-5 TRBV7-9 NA TGTGCCAGCAGCGCCGGACCGGGGCGGGCGGGGGAGGCAAGTGAGACCCAGTACTTC CASSAGPGRAGEASETQYF
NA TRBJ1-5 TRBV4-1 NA TGCGCCAGCAGCCAAGACGGAGCTTGGAATCAGCCCCAGCATTTT CASSQDGAWNQPQHF
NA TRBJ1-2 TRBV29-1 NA TGCAGCGTTGAAGAATGGGGAGAGAGGGCCTATGGCTACACCTTC CSVEEWGERAYGYTF
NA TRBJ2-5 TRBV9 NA TGTGCCACTCCCCTCGGAGGGAGTGAAGAGACCCAGTACTTC CATPLGGSEETQYF
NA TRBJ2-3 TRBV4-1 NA TGCGCCAGCAGCCAAGTGGGGGCAGGCGATACGCAGTATTTT CASSQVGAGDTQYF
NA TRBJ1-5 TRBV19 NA TGTGCCAGTAGAGGACTTGGGGGGGATGCATATCAGCCCCAGCATTTT CASRGLGGDAYQPQHF
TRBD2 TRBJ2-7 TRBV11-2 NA TGTGCCAGCAGCTCCACTAGCGGGGGGTTCGGCGAGCAGTACTTC CASSSTSGGFGEQYF
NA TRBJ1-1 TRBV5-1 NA TGCGCCAGCAGCTTGGGAGGGAGCACTGAAGCTTTCTTT CASSLGGSTEAFF
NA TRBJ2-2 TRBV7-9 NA TGTGCCAGCAGGTCCCCCGGGGCCGGGGAGCTGTTTTTT CASRSPGAGELFF
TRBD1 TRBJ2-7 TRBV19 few TGTGCCAGTAGTTCTGGTCCGGGACAGAGTTACGAGCAGTACTTC CASSSGPGQSYEQYF
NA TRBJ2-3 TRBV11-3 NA TGTGCCAGCAGCTTAGCCCGGGGGGCAGACCAAGATACGCAGTATTTT CASSLARGADQDTQYF